Below, one T cell receptor beta chain is given with its context. 13 Jbeta primers and 60 Vbeta primers were used for the PCR. TCRdb keeps only in-frame clones here, not all; method: immunoSEQ multiplex PCR. The repertoire table contains around 33,000 clones. This record belongs to a study of cytomegalovirus exposure and HLA in healthy donors. At the level of the study: Samples from HLA-typed donors yielded about 86 million unique TCRs in an early data release.

V was pared by 3 bases and J by 2 bases, with 2 bases of the junction left unmatched. The germline CDR1 and CDR2 sequences are LNHDA and SQIVND (reference sequence). CDR3 length equals 15 residues. The TCR comes from a woman in her forties in good health and CMV-seropositive. The sample comprised PBMCs. This rearrangement joins TRBV19 to TRBJ2-1, with 9 bases aligning to TRBD2. This CDR3 reads CASSMREGAYNEQFF. CDR3 coding DNA: TGTGCCAGTAGTATGCGGGAGGGTGCCTACAATGAGCAGTTCTTC.